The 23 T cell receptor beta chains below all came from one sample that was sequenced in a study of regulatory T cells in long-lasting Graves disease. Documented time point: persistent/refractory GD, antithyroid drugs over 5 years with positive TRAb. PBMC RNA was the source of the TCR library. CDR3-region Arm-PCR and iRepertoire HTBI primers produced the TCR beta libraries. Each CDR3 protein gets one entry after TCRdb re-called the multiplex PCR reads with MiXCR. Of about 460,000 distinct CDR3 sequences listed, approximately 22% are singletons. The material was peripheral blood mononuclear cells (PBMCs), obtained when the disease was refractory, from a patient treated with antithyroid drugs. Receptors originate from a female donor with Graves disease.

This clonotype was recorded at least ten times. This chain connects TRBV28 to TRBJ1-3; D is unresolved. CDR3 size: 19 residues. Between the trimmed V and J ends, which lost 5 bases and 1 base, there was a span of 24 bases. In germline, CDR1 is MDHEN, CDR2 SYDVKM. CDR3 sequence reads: CASSDPTFTYLRSGNTIYF. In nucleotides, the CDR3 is TGTGCCAGCAGTGACCCGACTTTTACCTACCTCAGATCTGGAAACACCATATATTTT.

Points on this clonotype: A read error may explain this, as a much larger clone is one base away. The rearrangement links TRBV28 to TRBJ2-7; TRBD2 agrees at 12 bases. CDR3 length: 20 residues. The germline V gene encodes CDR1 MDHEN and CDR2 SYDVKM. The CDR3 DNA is TGTGCCAACAGTTTCTATACCGGGACTAGCGGGTCAATGAGGAACTACGAGCAGTACTTC. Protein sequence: CANSFYTGTSGSMRNYEQYF.

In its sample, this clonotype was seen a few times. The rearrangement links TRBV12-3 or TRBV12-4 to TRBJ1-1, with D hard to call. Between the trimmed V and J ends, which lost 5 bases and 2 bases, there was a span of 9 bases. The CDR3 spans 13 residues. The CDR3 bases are TGTGCCAGCAGTACCCGGAGAAACACTGAAGCTTTCTTT. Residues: CASSTRRNTEAFF.

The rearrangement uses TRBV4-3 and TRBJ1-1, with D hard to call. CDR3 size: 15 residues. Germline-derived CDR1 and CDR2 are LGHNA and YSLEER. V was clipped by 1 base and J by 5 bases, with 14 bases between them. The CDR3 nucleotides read TGCGCCAGCAGCCAAGGACCTCAAATGGGGACTGAAGCTTTCTTT. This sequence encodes CASSQGPQMGTEAFF.

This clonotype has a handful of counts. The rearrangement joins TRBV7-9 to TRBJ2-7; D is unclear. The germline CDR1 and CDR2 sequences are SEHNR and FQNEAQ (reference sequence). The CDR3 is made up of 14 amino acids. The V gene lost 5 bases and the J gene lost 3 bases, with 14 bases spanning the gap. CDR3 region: CASSKDQSDYEQYF. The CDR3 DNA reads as TGTGCCAGCAGCAAGGACCAGAGTGACTACGAGCAGTACTTC.

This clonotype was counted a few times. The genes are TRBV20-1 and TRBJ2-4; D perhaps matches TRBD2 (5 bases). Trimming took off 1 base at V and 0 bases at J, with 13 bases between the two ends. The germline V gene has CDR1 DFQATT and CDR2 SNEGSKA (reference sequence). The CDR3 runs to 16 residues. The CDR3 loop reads CSARGGVTLAKNIQYF. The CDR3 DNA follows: TGCAGTGCTAGAGGGGGAGTTACGCTAGCCAAAAACATTCAGTACTTC.

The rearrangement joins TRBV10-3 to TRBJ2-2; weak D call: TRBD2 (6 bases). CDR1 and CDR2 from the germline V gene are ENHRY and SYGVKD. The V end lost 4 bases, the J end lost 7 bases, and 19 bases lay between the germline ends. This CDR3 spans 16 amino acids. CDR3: CAISAPAGMIGGELFF. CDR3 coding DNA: TGTGCCATCAGTGCCCCGGCGGGGATGATCGGCGGGGAGCTGTTTTTT.

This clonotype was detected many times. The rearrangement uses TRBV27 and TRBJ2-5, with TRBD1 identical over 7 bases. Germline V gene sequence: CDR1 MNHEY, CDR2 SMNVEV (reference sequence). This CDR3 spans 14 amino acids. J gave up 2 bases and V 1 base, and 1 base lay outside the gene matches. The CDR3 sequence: CASSLWGQQETQYF. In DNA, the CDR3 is TGTGCCAGCAGTTTATGGGGACAGCAAGAGACCCAGTACTTC.

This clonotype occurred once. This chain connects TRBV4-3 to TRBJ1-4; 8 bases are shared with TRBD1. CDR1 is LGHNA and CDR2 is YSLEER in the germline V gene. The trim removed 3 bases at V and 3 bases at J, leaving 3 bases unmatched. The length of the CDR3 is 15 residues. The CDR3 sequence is CASSHSGQANEKLFF. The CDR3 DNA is TGCGCCAGCAGCCATTCGGGACAGGCTAATGAAAAACTGTTTTTT.

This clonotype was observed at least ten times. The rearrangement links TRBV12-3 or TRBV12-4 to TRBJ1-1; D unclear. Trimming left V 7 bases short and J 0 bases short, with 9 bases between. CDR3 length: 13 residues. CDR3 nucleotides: TGTGCCAGCACCTCGCGAATGAACACTGAAGCTTTCTTT. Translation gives CASTSRMNTEAFF.

The CDR3 region has the DNA TGCAGTGCTAGAGAGACTAGCGGGGGCAATGAGCAGTTCTTC. Amino acid sequence: CSARETSGGNEQFF. The chain couples TRBV20-1 to TRBJ2-1; 12 positions match TRBD2. Germline CDR1 DFQATT, CDR2 SNEGSKA (reference sequence). V gave up 0 bases and J gave up 6 bases; unmatched junction bases: 0. The CDR3 spans 14 residues.

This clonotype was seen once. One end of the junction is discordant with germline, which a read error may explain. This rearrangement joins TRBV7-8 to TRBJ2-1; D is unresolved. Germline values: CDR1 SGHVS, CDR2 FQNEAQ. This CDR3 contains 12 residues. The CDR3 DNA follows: TGTGCCAGCAGCTTAGACGTCAATGAGCAATTCTTC. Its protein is CASSLDVNEQFF.

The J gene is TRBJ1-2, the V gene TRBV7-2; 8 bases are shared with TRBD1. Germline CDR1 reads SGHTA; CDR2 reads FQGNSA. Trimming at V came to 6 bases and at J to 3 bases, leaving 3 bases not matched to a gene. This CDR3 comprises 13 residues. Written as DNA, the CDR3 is TGTGCCAGCAGGCGGACAGGGTACTATGGCTACACCTTC. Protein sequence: CASRRTGYYGYTF.

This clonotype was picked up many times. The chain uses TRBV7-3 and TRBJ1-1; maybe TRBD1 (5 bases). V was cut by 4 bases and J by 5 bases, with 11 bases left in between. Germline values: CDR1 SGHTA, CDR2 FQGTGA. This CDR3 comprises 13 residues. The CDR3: CASSSDEGTEAFF. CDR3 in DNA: TGTGCCAGCAGCTCGGACGAGGGGACTGAAGCTTTCTTT.

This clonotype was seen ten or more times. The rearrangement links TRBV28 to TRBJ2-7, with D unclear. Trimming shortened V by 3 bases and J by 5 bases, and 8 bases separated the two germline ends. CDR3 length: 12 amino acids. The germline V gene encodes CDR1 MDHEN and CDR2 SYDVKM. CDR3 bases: TGTGCCAGCAGTTTGGTCGTGGACGAGCAGTACTTC. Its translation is CASSLVVDEQYF.

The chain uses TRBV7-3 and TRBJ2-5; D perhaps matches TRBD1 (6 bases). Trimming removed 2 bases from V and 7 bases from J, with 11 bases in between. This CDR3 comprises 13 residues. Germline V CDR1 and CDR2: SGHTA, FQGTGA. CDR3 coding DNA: TGTGCCAGCAGCTTACAGGGGTCTGGGACCCAGTACTTC. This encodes CASSLQGSGTQYF.

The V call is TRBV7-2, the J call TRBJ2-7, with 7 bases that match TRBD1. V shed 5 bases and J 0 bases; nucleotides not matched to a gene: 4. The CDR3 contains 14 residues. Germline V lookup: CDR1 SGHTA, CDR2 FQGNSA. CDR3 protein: CASSIGQASYEQYF. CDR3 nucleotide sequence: TGTGCCAGCAGCATCGGACAGGCCTCCTACGAGCAGTACTTC.

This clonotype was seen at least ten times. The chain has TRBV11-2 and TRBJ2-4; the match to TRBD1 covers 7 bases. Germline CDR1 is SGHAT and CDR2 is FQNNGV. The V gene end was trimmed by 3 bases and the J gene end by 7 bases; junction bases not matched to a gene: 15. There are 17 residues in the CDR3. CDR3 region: CASSFKPGTEERNIQYF. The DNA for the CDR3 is TGTGCCAGCAGCTTTAAGCCCGGGACAGAAGAAAGGAACATTCAGTACTTC.

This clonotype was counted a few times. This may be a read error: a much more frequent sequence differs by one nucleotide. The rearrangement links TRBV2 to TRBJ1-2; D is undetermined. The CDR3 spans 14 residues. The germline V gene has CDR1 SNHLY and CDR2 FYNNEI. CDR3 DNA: TGTGCCAGCAGTGAAAGAGGAGCCTCTGGCGGCTGCACCTTC. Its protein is CASSERGASGGCTF.

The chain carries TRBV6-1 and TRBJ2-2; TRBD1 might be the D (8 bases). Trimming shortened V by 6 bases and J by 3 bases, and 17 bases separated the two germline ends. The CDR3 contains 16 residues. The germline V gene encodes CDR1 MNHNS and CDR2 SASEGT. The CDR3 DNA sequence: TGTGCCAGCAGCGAGAGACAGGGGAGGGACACCGGGGAGCTGTTTTTT. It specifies CASSERQGRDTGELFF.

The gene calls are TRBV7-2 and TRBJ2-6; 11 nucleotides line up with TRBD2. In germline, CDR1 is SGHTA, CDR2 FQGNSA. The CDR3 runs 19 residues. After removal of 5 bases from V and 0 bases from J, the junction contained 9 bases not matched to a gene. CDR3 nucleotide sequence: TGTGCCAGCAGCCTGCCTCCGGGACTAGCGGTCTCTGGGGCCAACGTCCTGACTTTC. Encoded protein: CASSLPPGLAVSGANVLTF.

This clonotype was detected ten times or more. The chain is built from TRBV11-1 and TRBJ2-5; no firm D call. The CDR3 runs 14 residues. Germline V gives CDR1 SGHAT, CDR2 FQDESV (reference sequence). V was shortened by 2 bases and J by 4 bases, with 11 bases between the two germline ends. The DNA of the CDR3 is TGTGCCAGCAGCTTATTAGGAGTAGGAGAGACCCAGTACTTC. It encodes CASSLLGVGETQYF.

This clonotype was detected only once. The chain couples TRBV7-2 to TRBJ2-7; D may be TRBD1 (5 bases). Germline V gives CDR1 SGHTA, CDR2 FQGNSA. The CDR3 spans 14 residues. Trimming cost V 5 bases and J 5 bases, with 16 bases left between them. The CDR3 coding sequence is TGTGCCAGCAGCCAACCTTCCCCCAGGGACGAGCAGTACTTC. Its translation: CASSQPSPRDEQYF.